The sample holds many counts of the clone carrying this T cell receptor (beta chain). The antigen remains unidentified. TCRdb independently ran MiXCR on the 5' RACE reads; one entry per CDR3 protein. This table has some 220,000 distinct CDR3 sequences, around 8% appearing once. This sample was included in a study of CD8 T cells in ankylosing spondylitis. Study results and caveats: Seemingly distinctive of ankylosing spondylitis blood was a TCR beta motif formed by eight highly homologous variants.

Germline loops: CDR1 MNHNS, CDR2 SASEGT. The CDR3 loop spans 14 amino acids. V lost 5 bases to trimming and J lost 7 bases, with 15 bases between them. Sequencing was performed on blood, either unsorted or a sorted T cell fraction (not recorded which). The TCR originated in a female donor with ankylosing spondylitis or in good health (not recorded which). This chain links TRBV6-1 with TRBJ1-5; a weak D match, TRBD1 (6 bases). In DNA, the CDR3 is TGTGCCAGCAGTATTACAGGGTCGGGGCAGCCCCAGCATTTT. This translates into CASSITGSGQPQHF.